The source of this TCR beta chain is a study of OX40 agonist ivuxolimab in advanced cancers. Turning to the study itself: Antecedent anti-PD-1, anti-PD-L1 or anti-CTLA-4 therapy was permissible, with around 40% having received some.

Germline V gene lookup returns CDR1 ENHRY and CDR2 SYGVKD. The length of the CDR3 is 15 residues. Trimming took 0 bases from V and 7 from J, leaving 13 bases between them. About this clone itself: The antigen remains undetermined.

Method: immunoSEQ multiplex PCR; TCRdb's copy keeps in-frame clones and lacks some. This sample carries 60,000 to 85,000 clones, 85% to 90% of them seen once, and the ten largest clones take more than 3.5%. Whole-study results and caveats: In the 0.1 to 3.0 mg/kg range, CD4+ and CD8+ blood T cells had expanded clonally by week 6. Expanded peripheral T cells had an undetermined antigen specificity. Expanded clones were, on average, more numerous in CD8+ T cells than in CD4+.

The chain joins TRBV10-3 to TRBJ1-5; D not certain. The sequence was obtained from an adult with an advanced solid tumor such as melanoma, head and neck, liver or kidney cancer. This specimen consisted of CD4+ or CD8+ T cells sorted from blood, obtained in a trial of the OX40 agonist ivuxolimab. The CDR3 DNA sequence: TGTGCCATCAGTGAGTCGGCAGGTCAGTCCCAGCCCCAGCATTTT. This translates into CAISESAGQSQPQHF.